The sequence of this TCR beta chain was determined in a study of T cell responses to AZD1222 COVID-19 vaccine. Study-wide findings and caveats: Close to half of all spike-specific TCRs reportedly target regions of the variants that are unmutated. Repertoire sampling occurred only after the peak T cell response.

For this clone: Antigen unknown.

V gave up 5 bases and J gave up 4 bases; unmatched junction bases: 9. CDR1 is SGHRS, CDR2 YFSETQ, per germline. This CDR3 region has 15 residues. Profiling relied on immunoSEQ multiplex PCR, and the TCRdb table lists in-frame clones only, not all of them. The sample yields about 140,000 clones, 88% seen once. This receptor was obtained from an adult who received the AZD1222 COVID-19 vaccine. Sequencing was performed on peripheral blood, taken 28 days after the second AZD1222 dose. The gene calls are TRBV5-1 and TRBJ2-3; 8 bases agree with TRBD2. DNA for the CDR3: TGCGCCAGCAGGGACGCGGGGGGTAGCGCAGATACGCAGTATTTT. This codes for CASRDAGGSADTQYF.